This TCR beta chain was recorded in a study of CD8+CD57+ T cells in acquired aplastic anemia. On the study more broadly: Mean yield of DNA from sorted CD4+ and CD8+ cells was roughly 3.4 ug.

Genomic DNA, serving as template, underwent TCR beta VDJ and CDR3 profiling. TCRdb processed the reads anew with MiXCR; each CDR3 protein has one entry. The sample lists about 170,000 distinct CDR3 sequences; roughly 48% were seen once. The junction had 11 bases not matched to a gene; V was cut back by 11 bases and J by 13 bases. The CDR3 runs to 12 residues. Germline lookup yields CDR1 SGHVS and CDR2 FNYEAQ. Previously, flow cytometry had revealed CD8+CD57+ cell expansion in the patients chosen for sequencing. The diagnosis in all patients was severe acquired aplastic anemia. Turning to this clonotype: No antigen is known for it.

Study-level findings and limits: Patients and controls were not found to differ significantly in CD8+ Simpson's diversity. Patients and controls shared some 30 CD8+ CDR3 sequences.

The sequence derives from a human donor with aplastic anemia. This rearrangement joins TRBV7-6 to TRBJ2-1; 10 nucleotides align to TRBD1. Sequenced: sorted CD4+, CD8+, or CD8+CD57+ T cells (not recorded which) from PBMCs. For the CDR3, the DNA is TGTGCCCCGACCGGGACAGGGGTGAATCAGTTCTTC. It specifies CAPTGTGVNQFF.